This T cell receptor beta chain was sequenced for a study of cytomegalovirus exposure and HLA in healthy donors. Study-level findings and limits: In a later analysis, TCR association rates varied by HLA locus: DRB1 most, HLA-C fewest.

The PCR made use of 60 Vbeta and 13 Jbeta primers. Sequencing used immunoSEQ multiplex PCR; TCRdb keeps in-frame clones, though not all of them. The sample records approximately 110,000 clones, under 85% being singletons. This CDR3 spans 15 amino acids. Unmatched junction bases numbered 9, after V lost 7 bases and J lost 0 bases. CDR1 and CDR2 (germline): SQVTM, ANQGSEA. A remark on this clone: Its antigen is undetermined.

The receptor's source is a woman aged 50 to 65 in good health and CMV-seropositive. Specimen: PBMCs. V and J are TRBV29-1 and TRBJ1-1, with 9 bases identical to TRBD1. The CDR3: CSATTGGGMNTEAFF. The CDR3 DNA sequence: TGCAGCGCCACTACAGGGGGCGGAATGAACACTGAAGCTTTCTTT.